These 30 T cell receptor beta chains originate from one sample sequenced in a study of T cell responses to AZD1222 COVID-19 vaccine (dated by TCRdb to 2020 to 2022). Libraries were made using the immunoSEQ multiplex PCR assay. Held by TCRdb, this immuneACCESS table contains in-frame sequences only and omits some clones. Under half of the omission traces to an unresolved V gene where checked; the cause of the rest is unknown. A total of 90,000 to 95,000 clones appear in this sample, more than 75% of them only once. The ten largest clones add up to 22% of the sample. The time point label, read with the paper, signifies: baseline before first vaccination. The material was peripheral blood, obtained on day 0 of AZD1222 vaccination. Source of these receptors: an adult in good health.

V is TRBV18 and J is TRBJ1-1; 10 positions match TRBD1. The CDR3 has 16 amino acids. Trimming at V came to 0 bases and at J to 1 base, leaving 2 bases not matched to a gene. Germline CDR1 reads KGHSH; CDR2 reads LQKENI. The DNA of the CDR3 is TGTGCCAGCTCACCACCGGGACAGGGGCCGAACACTGAAGCTTTCTTT. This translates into CASSPPGQGPNTEAFF.

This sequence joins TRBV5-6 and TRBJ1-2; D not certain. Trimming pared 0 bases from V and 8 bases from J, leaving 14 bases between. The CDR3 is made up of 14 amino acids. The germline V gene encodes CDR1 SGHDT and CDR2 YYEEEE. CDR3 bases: TGTGCCAGCAGCTTGGAGGCCAGGACTAAGGGCTACACCTTC. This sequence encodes CASSLEARTKGYTF.

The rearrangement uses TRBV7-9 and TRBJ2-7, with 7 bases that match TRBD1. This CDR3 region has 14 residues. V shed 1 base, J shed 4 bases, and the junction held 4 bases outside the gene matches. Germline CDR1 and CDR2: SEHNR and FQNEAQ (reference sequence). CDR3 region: CASSLGGGNYEQYF. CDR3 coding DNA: TGTGCCAGCAGCTTAGGAGGGGGCAATTACGAGCAGTACTTC.

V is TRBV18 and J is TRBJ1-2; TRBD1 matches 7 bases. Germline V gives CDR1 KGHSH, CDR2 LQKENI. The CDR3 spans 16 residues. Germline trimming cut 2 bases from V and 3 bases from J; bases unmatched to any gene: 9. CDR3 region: CASSPKDAGQYYGYTF. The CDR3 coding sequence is TGTGCCAGCTCACCAAAGGATGCGGGACAGTACTATGGCTACACCTTC.

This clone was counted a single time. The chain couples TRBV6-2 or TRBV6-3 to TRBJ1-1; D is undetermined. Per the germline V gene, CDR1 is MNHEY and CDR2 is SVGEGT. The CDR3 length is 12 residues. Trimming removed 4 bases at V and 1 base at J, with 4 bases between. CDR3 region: CASSSGNTEAFF. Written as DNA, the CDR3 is TGTGCCAGCAGTTCCGGGAACACTGAAGCTTTCTTT.

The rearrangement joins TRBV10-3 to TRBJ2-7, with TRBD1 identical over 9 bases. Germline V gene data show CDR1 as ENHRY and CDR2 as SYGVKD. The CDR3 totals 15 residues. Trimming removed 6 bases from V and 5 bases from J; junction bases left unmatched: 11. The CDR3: CAISSPGTGTHEQYF. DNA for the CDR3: TGTGCCATCAGCTCACCCGGGACAGGGACCCACGAGCAGTACTTC.

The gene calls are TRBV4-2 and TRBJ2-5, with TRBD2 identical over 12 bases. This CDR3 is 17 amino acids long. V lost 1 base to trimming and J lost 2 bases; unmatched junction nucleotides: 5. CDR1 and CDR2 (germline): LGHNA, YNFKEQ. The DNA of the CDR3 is TGTGCCAGCAGCCAAGCCCGACTAGCGGGGGATCAAGAGACCCAGTACTTC. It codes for CASSQARLAGDQETQYF.

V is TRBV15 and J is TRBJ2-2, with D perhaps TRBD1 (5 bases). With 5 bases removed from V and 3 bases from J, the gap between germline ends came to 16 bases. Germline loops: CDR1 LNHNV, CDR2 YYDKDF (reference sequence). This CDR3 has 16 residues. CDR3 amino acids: CATSGLQVRYTGELFF. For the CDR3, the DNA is TGTGCCACCAGCGGGCTACAGGTCAGATACACCGGGGAGCTGTTTTTT.

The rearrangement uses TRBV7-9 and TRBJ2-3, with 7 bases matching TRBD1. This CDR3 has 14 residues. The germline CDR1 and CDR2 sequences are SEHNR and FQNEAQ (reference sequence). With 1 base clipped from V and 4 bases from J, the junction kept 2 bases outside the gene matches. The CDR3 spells CASSLGGGPDTQYF. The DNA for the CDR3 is TGTGCCAGCAGCTTAGGAGGGGGCCCAGATACGCAGTATTTT. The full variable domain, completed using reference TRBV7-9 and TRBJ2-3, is DTGVSQNPRHKITKRGQNVTFRCDPISEHNRLYWYRQTLGQGPEFLTYFQNEAQLEKSRLLSDRFSAERPKGSFSTLEIQRTEQGDSAMYLCASSLGGGPDTQYFGPGTRLTVL.

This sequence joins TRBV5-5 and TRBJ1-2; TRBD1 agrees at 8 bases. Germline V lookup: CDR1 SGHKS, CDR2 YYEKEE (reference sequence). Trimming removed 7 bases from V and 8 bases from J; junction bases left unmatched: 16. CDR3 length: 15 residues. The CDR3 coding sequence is TGTGCCAGCGTCCCCTTAGAAAGGACAGGGTTCGGCTACACCTTC. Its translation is CASVPLERTGFGYTF.

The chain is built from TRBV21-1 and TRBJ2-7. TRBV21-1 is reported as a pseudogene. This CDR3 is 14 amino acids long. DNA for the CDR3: TGTGCCAGCCCCACTCGGACGCCCCCAGGCGAGCAGTACTTC. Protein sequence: CASPTRTPPGEQYF.

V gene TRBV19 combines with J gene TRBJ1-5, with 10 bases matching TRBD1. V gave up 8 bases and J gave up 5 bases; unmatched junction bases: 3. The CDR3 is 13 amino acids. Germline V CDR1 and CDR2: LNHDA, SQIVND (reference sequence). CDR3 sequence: CASLGTGDQPQHF. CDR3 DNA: TGTGCCAGTCTAGGGACAGGGGATCAGCCCCAGCATTTT.

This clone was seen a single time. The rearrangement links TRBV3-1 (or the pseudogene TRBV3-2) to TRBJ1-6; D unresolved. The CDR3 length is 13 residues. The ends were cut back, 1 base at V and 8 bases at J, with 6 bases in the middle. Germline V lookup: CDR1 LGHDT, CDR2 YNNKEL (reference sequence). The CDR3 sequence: CASSQVQDSPLHF. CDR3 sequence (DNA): TGTGCCAGCAGCCAAGTTCAGGATTCACCCCTCCACTTT.

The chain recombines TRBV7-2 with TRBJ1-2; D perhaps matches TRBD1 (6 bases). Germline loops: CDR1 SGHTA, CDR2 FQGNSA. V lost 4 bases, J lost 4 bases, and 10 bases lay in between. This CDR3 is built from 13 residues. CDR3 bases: TGTGCCAGCAGCTATACAGGGATCTATGGCTACACCTTC. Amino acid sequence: CASSYTGIYGYTF.

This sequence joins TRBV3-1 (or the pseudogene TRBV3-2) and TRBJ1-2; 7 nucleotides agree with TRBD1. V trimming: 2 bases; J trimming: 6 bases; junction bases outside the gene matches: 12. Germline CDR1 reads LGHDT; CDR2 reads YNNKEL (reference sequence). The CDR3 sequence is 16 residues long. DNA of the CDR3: TGTGCCAGCAGCCAACAAGGGGGCGCTTTAGAAAATGGCTACACCTTC. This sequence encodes CASSQQGGALENGYTF.

The CDR3 nucleotides read TGTGCCAGCCATCCTAGCTCTGGGGCCAACGTCCTGACTTTC. This codes for CASHPSSGANVLTF. The chain carries TRBV7-2 and TRBJ2-6; D not certain. V lost 8 bases and J 0 bases, leaving 8 bases between the germline ends. Germline V gene data show CDR1 as SGHTA and CDR2 as FQGNSA. The CDR3 spans 14 residues.

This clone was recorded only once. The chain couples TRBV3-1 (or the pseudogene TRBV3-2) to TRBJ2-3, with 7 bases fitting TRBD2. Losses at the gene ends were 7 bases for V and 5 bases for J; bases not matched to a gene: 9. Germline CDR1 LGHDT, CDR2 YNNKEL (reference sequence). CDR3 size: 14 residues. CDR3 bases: TGTGCCAGCACCCCTAGGTCGGGGGGAGATACGCAGTATTTT. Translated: CASTPRSGGDTQYF.

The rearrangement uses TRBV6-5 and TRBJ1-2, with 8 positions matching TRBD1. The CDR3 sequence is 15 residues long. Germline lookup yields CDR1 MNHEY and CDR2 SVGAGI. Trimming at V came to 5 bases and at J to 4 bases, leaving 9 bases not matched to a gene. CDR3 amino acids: CASSPLPTGAYGYTF. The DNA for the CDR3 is TGTGCCAGCAGTCCATTGCCGACAGGGGCCTATGGCTACACCTTC.

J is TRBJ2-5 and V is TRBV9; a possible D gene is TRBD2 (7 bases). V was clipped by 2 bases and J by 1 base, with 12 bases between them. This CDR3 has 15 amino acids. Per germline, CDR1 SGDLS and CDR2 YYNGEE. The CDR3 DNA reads TGTGCCAGCAGCGTGATGGGGGGGCCCCAAGAGACCCAGTACTTC. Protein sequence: CASSVMGGPQETQYF.

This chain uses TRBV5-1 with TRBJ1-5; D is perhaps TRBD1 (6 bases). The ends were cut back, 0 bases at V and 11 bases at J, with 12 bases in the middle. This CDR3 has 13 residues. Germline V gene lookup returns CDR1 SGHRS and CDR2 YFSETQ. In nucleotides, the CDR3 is TGCGCCAGCAGCTTGGAGGGGGGCTCGGCCCAGCATTTT. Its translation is CASSLEGGSAQHF.

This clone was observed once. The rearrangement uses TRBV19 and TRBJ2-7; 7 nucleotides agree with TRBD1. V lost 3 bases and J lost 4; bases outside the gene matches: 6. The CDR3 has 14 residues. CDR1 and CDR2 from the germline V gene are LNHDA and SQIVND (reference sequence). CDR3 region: CASSIRDSQYEQYF. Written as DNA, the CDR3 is TGTGCCAGTAGTATCCGGGACAGTCAATACGAGCAGTACTTC.

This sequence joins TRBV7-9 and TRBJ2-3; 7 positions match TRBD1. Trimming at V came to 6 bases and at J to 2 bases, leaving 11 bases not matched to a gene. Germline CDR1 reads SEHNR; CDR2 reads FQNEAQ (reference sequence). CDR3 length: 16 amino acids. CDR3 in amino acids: CASSPSTGMITDTQYF. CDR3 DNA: TGTGCCAGCAGTCCTTCGACAGGGATGATCACAGATACGCAGTATTTT.

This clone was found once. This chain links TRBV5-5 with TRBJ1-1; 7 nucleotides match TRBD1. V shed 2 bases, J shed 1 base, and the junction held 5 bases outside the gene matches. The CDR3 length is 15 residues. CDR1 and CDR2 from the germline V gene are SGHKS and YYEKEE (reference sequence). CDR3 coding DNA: TGTGCCAGCAGCTTACCCGGGACAGAGAACACTGAAGCTTTCTTT. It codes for CASSLPGTENTEAFF.

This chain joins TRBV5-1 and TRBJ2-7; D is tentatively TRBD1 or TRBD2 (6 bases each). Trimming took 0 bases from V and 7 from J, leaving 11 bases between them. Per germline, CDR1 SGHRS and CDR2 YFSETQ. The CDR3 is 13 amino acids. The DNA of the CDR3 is TGCGCCAGCAGCTTGGCCGGGGGCCGAGAGCAGTACTTC. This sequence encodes CASSLAGGREQYF.

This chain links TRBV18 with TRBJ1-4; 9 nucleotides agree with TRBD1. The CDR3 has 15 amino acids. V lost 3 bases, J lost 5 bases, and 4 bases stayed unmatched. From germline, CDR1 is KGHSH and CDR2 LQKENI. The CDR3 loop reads CASSPPGQGNEKLFF. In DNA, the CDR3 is TGTGCCAGCTCACCGCCGGGACAGGGAAATGAAAAACTGTTTTTT.

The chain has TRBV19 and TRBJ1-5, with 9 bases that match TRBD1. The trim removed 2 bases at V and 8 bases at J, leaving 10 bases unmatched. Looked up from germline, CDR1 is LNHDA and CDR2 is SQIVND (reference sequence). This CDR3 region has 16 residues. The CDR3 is CASSIIGTGLSEPQHF. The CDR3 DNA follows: TGTGCCAGTAGTATAATAGGGACAGGGTTATCAGAGCCCCAGCATTTT.

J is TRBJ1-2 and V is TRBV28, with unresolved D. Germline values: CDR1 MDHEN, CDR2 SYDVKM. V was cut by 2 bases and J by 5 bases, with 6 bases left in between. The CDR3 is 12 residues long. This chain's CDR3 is CASSLTGYGYTF. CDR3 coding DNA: TGTGCCAGCAGTTTAACGGGGTATGGCTACACCTTC.

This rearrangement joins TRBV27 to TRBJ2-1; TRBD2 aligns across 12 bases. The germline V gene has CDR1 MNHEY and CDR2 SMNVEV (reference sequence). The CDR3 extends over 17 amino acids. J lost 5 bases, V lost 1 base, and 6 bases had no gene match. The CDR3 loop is CASSLYPPSGGDNEQFF. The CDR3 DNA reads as TGTGCCAGCAGTTTATACCCCCCTAGCGGGGGGGACAATGAGCAGTTCTTC.

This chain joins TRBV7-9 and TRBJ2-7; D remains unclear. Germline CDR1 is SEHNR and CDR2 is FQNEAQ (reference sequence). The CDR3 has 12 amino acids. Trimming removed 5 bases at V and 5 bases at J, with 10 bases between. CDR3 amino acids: CASSLLTDEQYF. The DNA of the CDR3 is TGTGCCAGCAGCCTGCTTACGGACGAGCAGTACTTC.

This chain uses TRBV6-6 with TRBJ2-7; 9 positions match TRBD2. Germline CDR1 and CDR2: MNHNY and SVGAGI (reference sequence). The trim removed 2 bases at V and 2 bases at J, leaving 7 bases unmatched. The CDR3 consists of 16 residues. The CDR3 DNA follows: TGTGCCAGCAGTTACACGCGACTAGCGGATGCCTACGAGCAGTACTTC. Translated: CASSYTRLADAYEQYF.